This TCR beta chain appears in the sequencing data of a study of cytomegalovirus exposure and HLA in healthy donors. The V end lost 8 bases, the J end lost 5 bases, and 6 bases lay between the germline ends. This CDR3 spans 11 amino acids. Germline CDR1 reads MNHEY; CDR2 reads SVGAGI. Amplification used 60 Vbeta primers and 13 Jbeta primers. Profiling relied on immunoSEQ multiplex PCR, and the TCRdb table lists in-frame clones only, not all of them. Of some 140,000 clones detected, approximately 60% appear once; the ten largest clones hold over 1.5%. The chain recombines TRBV6-5 with TRBJ2-2; D unresolved. This TCR derives from a human donor in good health. Source material: PBMCs. CDR3 bases: TGTGCCAGCCACCAGACCGGGGAGCTGTTTTTT. It is translated as CASHQTGELFF.